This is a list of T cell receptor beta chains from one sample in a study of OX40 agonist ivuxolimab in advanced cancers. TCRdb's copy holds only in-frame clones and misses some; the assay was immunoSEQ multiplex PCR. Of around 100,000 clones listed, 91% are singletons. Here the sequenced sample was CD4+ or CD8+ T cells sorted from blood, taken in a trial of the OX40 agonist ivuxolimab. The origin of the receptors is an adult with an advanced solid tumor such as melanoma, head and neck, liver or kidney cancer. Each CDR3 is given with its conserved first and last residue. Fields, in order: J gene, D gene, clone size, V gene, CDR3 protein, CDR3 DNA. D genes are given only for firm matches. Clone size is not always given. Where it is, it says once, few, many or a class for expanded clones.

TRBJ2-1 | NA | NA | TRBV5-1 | CASSSASVGDEQFF | TGCGCCAGCAGCTCGGCCTCTGTGGGCGATGAGCAGTTCTTC
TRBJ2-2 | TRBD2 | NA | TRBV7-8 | CASSLAGGSTGELFF | TGTGCCAGCAGCTTAGCGGGGGGGTCCACCGGGGAGCTGTTTTTT
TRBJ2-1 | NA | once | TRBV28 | CASSLRQDQFF | TGTGCCAGCAGTTTACGCCAGGACCAGTTCTTC
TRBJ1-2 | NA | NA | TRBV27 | CASSRQTNYGYTF | TGTGCCAGCAGTAGACAGACTAACTATGGCTACACCTTC
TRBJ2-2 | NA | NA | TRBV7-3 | CASSLGINTGELFF | TGTGCCAGCAGCTTAGGGATTAACACCGGGGAGCTGTTTTTT
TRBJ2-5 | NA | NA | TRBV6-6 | CASSYSQRAQQETQYF | TGTGCCAGCAGTTACTCCCAACGTGCTCAACAAGAGACCCAGTACTTC
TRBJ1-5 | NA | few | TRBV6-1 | CASSGVDNQPQHF | TGTGCCAGCAGTGGGGTTGACAATCAGCCCCAGCATTTT
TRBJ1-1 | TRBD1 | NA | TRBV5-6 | CASSLLGQGLVGNTEAFF | TGTGCCAGCAGCTTACTCGGACAGGGATTGGTAGGGAACACTGAAGCTTTCTTT
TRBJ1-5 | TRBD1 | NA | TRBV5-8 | CASSLGQGGNQPQHF | TGTGCCAGCAGCTTAGGACAGGGTGGGAATCAGCCCCAGCATTTT
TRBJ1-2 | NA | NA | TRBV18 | CASSPSGPHLGYTF | TGTGCCAGCTCACCCTCAGGGCCCCATCTTGGCTACACCTTC
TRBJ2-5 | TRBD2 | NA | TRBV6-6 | CASRGLANQETQYF | TGTGCCAGCCGAGGACTAGCGAACCAAGAGACCCAGTACTTC
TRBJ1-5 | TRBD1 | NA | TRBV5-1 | CASSLGQALQPQHF | TGTGCCAGCAGCTTGGGACAGGCTCTCCAGCCCCAGCATTTT
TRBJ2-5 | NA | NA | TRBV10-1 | CASSRLQVGGETQYF | TGCGCCAGCAGTAGACTACAGGTTGGGGGAGAGACCCAGTACTTC
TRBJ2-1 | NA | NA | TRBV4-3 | CASSYQGGDEQFF | TGCGCCAGCAGCTACCAGGGTGGGGATGAGCAGTTCTTC
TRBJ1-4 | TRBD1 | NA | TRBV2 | CASSDLGTGYEKLFF | TGTGCCAGCAGTGACCTCGGGACAGGGTACGAAAAACTGTTTTTT
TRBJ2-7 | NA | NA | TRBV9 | CASSGGPTYEQYF | TGTGCCAGCAGCGGTGGGCCTACCTACGAGCAGTACTTC
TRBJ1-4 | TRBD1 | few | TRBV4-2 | CASSLSGTATSNEKLFF | TGTGCCAGCAGCCTTTCCGGGACAGCGACTTCAAATGAAAAACTGTTTTTT
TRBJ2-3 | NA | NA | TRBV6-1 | CACGSTDTQYF | TGTGCCTGCGGGAGCACAGATACGCAGTATTTT
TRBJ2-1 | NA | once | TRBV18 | CASSPAAPNNEQFF | TGTGCCAGCTCACCAGCAGCTCCTAACAATGAGCAGTTCTTC
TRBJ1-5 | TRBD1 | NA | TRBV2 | CASRGTGGPTANQPQHF | TGTGCCAGCAGGGGGACAGGGGGCCCAACGGCCAATCAGCCCCAGCATTTT
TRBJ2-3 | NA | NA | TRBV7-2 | CASSLSRTDTQYF | TGTGCCAGCAGCTTATCCAGGACAGATACGCAGTATTTT
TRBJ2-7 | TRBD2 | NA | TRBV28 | CASSFSSSGRGKQYF | TGTGCCAGCAGTTTCTCGTCTAGCGGGAGAGGGAAGCAGTACTTC
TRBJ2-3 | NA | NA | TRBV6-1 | CASSQESDTQYF | TGTGCCAGCAGTCAAGAGTCAGATACGCAGTATTTT
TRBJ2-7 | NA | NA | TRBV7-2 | CASSFGVEQYF | TGTGCCAGCAGCTTCGGTGTCGAGCAGTACTTC
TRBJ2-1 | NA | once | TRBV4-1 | CASSQGPKQGREDEQFF | TGCGCCAGCAGCCAAGGCCCAAAACAGGGACGAGAGGATGAGCAGTTCTTC